This T cell receptor beta chain was obtained from a study of graft-versus-host responses after intestinal transplantation. The overall study: For 2 to 4 years after anti-thymocyte globulin induction, all recipients took tacrolimus and steroids.

Assay: immunoSEQ multiplex PCR; the TCRdb copy retains only in-frame clones and omits some. The repertoire holds about 40,000 clones, roughly 93% seen once, with roughly 4% in the top ten. The length of the CDR3 is 11 residues. Per the germline V gene, CDR1 is PRHDT and CDR2 is FYEKMQ (reference sequence). Trimming removed 5 bases from V and 1 base from J, with 2 bases in between. The clonotype was recovered from a human patient who received an intestinal transplant, so some T cells may come from the graft donor. The rearrangement links TRBV13 to TRBJ2-5; D is unresolved. Sequences were derived from PBMCs, sampled almost 750 days after intestinal transplantation. The chain's CDR3 is CASSTQETQYF. In DNA, the CDR3 is TGTGCCAGCAGCACCCAAGAGACCCAGTACTTC.